The following is a T cell receptor beta chain sequence with its context. Its antigen is unknown. Base qualities are not recorded, but no much larger clone differs from it by a single base. This specimen comes from a study of blood T cell repertoires in COVID-19 (dated by TCRdb to 2020 to 2022). Notes on the research overall: Samples from collaborators originated in the United States, Italy and Spain and spanned both the acute and convalescent phases of COVID-19. Sample metadata almost always included a de-identified subject ID, COVID-19 status, age in years and sex. A freely available public database, intended as a resource for researchers studying the immune response to SARS-CoV-2, is where the repertoires were released. The material from the prospective study consisted of cDNA or gDNA derived from T cells, B-cell-depleted T cells, or PBMCs. Where available, HLA class I and class II types were taken from metadata supplied by the sample provider and were not determined by assay-based typing. Subjects who had been exposed to COVID-19, were actively infected with it, or had recovered from it provided the deeply sampled blood TCRbeta repertoires that made up the dataset. Samples were obtained from the ongoing ImmuneRACE study (first 160 participants) and from over a thousand subjects provided by 6 global collaborators.

A distance of 15 bases separates the germline ends of V and J, which lose 3 bases and 0 bases respectively. CDR1 KGHSH and CDR2 LQKENI were looked up in the germline V gene. The CDR3 sequence holds 17 residues, the cysteine and phenylalanine included. The read is trimmed to its CDR3 DNA, 51 bases read in frame from base 1. Results and caveats for the whole study, not just this receptor: The quantity of clinical and demographic metadata differed by source and by participant and was supplied without curation.

Each collaborating institution followed its own protocols to collect whole blood in K2EDTA tubes. For TCRbeta analysis, collaborators shipped samples in one of three forms: frozen whole blood, isolated PBMCs, or DNA extracted from either of those sample types. TCRbeta CDR3 regions were amplified from genomic DNA by means of the immunoSEQ Assay, a bias-controlled multiplex PCR. Per the source publication's procedure: Nucleated cell counts per sample were estimated from amplification of reference gene primers within the assay. Sequence reads were collapsed and filtered to measure the absolute abundance of every unique TCRbeta CDR3 rearrangement. For each sample, productive Simpson clonality was calculated as the square root of Simpson's diversity index across productive rearrangements. The source is immuneACCESS, and TCRdb retained only in-frame sequences with V and J called. Part of the clones is not carried over; for the studies checked, unresolved V genes explain less than half of this, and the remainder is unexplained. V and J calls and clone size are as listed in that table; D and trimming were resolved from the DNA. The sample profile shows 250,000 to 300,000 clones; around 81% of them were found once. The ten largest clones capture less than 3% of the sample.

This receptor chain uses TRBV18 and TRBJ2-1; the D gene lacks a confident call. Material: peripheral blood. The sequence came from a woman aged 60-70 years with active or convalescent COVID-19. CDR3 region: CASSPGNLPSSYNEQFF. Read as DNA, the sequence is TGTGCCAGCTCACCGGGCAACCTCCCGAGCTCCTACAATGAGCAGTTCTTC. With all but the CDR3 taken from the reference TRBV18 and TRBJ2-1 genes, the full variable domain is: NAGVMQNPRHLVRRRGQEARLRCSPMKGHSHVYWYRQLPEEGLKFMVYLQKENIIDESGMPKERFSAEFPKEGPSILRIQQVVRGDSAAYFCASSPGNLPSSYNEQFFGPGTRLTVL.